One sample yielded the 11 T cell receptor beta chains listed below, sequenced in a study of graft-versus-host responses after intestinal transplantation. Sequencing used immunoSEQ multiplex PCR; TCRdb keeps in-frame clones, though not all of them. The sample yields around 39,000 clones, 85% to 95% seen once. Sequenced here: PBMCs, sampled less than 750 days after intestinal transplantation. These TCRs come from a human patient who received an intestinal transplant, so some T cells may come from the graft donor.

The chain recombines TRBV7-9 with TRBJ2-7, with D tentatively TRBD1 (7 bases). Germline V gene sequence: CDR1 SEHNR, CDR2 FQNEAQ (reference sequence). The CDR3 contains 12 residues. V was trimmed by 7 bases and J by 4 bases, leaving 11 bases between them. The CDR3 sequence: CASTQGGYEQYF. CDR3 coding DNA: TGTGCCAGCACCCAGGGGGGTTACGAGCAGTACTTC.

Only one count was recorded for this clone. V is TRBV6-5 and J is TRBJ1-1; 7 nucleotides match TRBD1. The CDR3 is 13 residues long. V trimming: 0 bases; J trimming: 10 bases; junction bases outside the gene matches: 5. Germline CDR1 and CDR2: MNHEY and SVGAGI. For the CDR3, the DNA is TGTGCCAGCAGTTACTCGACCCGGGACAGAGCTTTCTTT. Its protein product is CASSYSTRDRAFF.

The chain joins TRBV7-3 to TRBJ2-6; D not resolved. Trimming cost V 2 bases and J 0 bases, with 8 bases left between them. The length of the CDR3 is 16 residues. The germline CDR1 and CDR2 sequences are SGHTA and FQGTGA. CDR3 sequence: CASSLGRSSGANVLTF. The CDR3, as DNA: TGTGCCAGCAGCTTAGGCAGAAGCTCTGGGGCCAACGTCCTGACTTTC. The whole variable domain, filled in from reference TRBV7-3 and TRBJ2-6, reads GAGVSQTPSNKVTEKGKYVELRCDPISGHTALYWYRQSLGQGPEFLIYFQGTGAADDSGLPNDRFFAVRPEGSVSTLKIQRTERGDSAVYLCASSLGRSSGANVLTFGAGSRLTVL.

The rearrangement links TRBV29-1 to TRBJ2-5; 7 bases match TRBD2. V gave up 8 bases and J gave up 5 bases; unmatched junction bases: 14. The CDR3 runs 14 residues. Germline CDR1 and CDR2: SQVTM and ANQGSEA. The DNA of the CDR3 is TGCAGCACCTGGGGGAGGGCTCCGGGGGAGACCCAGTACTTC. Protein product: CSTWGRAPGETQYF.

The chain employs TRBV30 and TRBJ1-1; no definite D call. From germline, CDR1 is GTSNPN and CDR2 SVGIG (reference sequence). CDR3 length: 13 residues. Trimming took 3 bases from V and 6 from J, leaving 14 bases between them. CDR3 bases: TGTGCCTGGAGCCATTATGTCGCGGCTGAAGCTTTCTTT. It translates to CAWSHYVAAEAFF.

In this sample, this clone turned up once. This chain uses TRBV25-1 with TRBJ2-2; 7 nucleotides agree with TRBD2. V shed 3 bases, J shed 6 bases, and the junction held 10 bases outside the gene matches. The CDR3 has 16 residues. Germline lookup yields CDR1 MGHDK and CDR2 SYGVNS. The CDR3 nucleotides read TGTGCCAGCAGTGATCTCGGGGAGGGGTACCCCGGGGAGCTGTTTTTT. Translation: CASSDLGEGYPGELFF.

The chain employs TRBV5-4 and TRBJ2-5; the D is unclear. Germline CDR1 and CDR2: SGHNT and YYREEE (reference sequence). This CDR3 spans 14 amino acids. V lost 4 bases to trimming and J lost 3 bases, with 13 bases between them. CDR3 protein: CASSNARREETQYF. The CDR3 DNA reads as TGTGCCAGCAGCAATGCCAGACGGGAAGAGACCCAGTACTTC.

The chain carries TRBV5-1 and TRBJ2-1; the D gene is possibly TRBD2 (6 bases). CDR1 and CDR2 from the germline V gene are SGHRS and YFSETQ. The CDR3 sequence is 14 residues long. Trimming shortened V by 0 bases and J by 5 bases, and 9 bases separated the two germline ends. CDR3 region: CASSLGGEDNEQFF. The CDR3 nucleotides are TGCGCCAGCAGCTTGGGTGGGGAGGACAATGAGCAGTTCTTC.

This clone has only one observation. The chain has TRBV7-9 and TRBJ2-2; possibly TRBD1 for D (5 bases). The V gene lost 4 bases and the J gene lost 1 base, with 16 bases spanning the gap. Per germline, CDR1 SEHNR and CDR2 FQNEAQ (reference sequence). This CDR3 spans 17 amino acids. This chain's CDR3 is CASSSGRVPLNTGELFF. The CDR3, as DNA: TGTGCCAGCAGCTCAGGCAGGGTACCACTGAACACCGGGGAGCTGTTTTTT.

V gene TRBV28 combines with J gene TRBJ1-3; D is unclear. Germline V gene lookup returns CDR1 MDHEN and CDR2 SYDVKM. The CDR3 covers 13 residues. The germline V and J ends were trimmed by 7 bases and 0 bases, with 7 bases remaining between them. CDR3 amino acids: CASKLLSGNTIYF. In DNA, the CDR3 is TGTGCCAGCAAGTTACTCTCTGGAAACACCATATATTTT.

This chain links TRBV6-5 with TRBJ1-5; D not resolved. This CDR3 is built from 15 residues. Deletions cut 8 bases from V and 2 bases from J, with 16 bases between. Germline V lookup: CDR1 MNHEY, CDR2 SVGAGI. The DNA for the CDR3 is TGTGCCAGCTCCTCCAGTAGTGGTGGCAATCAGCCCCAGCATTTT. Protein sequence: CASSSSSGGNQPQHF.